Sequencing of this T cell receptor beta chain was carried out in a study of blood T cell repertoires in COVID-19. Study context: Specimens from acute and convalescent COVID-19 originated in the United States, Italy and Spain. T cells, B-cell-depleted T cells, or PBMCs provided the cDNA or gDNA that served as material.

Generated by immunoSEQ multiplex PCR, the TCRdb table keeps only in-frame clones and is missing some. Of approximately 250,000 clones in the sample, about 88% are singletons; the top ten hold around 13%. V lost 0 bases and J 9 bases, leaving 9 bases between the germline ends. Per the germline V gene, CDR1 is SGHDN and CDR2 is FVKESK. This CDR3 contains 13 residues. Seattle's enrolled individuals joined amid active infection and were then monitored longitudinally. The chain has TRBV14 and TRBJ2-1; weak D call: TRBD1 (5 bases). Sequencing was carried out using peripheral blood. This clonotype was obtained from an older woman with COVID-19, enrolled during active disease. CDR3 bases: TGTGCCAGCAGCCAAGATCTAGGGGTTGAGCAGTTCTTC. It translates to CASSQDLGVEQFF.